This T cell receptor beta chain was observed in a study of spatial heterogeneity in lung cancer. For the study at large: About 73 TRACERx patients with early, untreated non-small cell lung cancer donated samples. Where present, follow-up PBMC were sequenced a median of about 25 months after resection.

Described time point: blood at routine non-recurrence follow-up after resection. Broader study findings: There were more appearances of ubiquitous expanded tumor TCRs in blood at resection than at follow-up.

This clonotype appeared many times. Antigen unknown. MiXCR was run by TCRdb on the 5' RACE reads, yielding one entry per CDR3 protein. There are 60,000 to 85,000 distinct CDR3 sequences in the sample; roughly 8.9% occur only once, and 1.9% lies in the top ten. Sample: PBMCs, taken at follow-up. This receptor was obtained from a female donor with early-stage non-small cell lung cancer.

CDR3 protein: CASKGAGETQYF. DNA for the CDR3: TGTGCCAGCAAGGGGGCGGGAGAGACCCAGTACTTC. This rearrangement joins TRBV2 to TRBJ2-5; 7 bases match TRBD1. This CDR3 has 12 amino acids. Germline V CDR1 and CDR2: SNHLY, FYNNEI. The junction had 3 bases not matched to a gene; V was cut back by 7 bases and J by 4 bases.